The clone carrying this T cell receptor beta chain was detected once. The record originates from a study of blood T cell repertoires in COVID-19. Looking at the study overall: In each case, the material was cDNA or gDNA derived from T cells, B-cell-depleted T cells, or PBMCs.

The V end lost 2 bases, the J end lost 7 bases, and 13 bases lay between the germline ends. Germline V gene sequence: CDR1 SNHLY, CDR2 FYNNEI. The CDR3 extends over 14 amino acids. The assay was immunoSEQ multiplex PCR, and TCRdb's table has in-frame clones only and misses some. Seen here are roughly 220,000 clones, approximately 84% observed once, and the top ten hold around 3%. The V gene is TRBV2, the J gene TRBJ2-3; D is perhaps TRBD2 (6 bases). The source material was peripheral blood. This clonotype was sampled from a man aged 50 or older who had recovered from COVID-19. CDR3 in amino acids: CASSESGPGNTQYF. In nucleotides, the CDR3 is TGTGCCAGCAGTGAAAGCGGGCCCGGGAATACGCAGTATTTT.